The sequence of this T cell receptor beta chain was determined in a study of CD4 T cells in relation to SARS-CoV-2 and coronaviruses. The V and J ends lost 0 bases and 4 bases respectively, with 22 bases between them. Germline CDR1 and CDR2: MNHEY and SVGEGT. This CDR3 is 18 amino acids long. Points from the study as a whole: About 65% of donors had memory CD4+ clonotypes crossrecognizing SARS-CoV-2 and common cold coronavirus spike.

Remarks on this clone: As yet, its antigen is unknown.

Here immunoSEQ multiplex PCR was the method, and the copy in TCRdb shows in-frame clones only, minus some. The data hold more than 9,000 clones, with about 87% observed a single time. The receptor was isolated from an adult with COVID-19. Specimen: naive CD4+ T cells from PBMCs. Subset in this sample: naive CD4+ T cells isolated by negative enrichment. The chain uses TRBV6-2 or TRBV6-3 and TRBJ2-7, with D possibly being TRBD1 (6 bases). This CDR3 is CASSYSSDRPDFSYEQYF. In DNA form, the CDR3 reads TGTGCCAGCAGTTACTCGAGTGACAGGCCCGACTTTTCTTACGAGCAGTACTTC.